The following is a TCR beta chain sequence with its context. Lacking the conserved final phenylalanine or tryptophan, this CDR3 likely reflects a read error. The sample belongs to a study of CD8 T cells in Susac syndrome. Reverse transcription of roughly 0.5 to 1 ug RNA was carried out with random hexamers. TCRdb reprocessed the immunoSEQ multiplex PCR reads with MiXCR, giving one entry per CDR3 protein. The table has approximately 190,000 distinct CDR3 sequences, 85% to 95% seen once. The CDR3 runs 14 residues. Trimming cost V 3 bases and J 7 bases, with 10 bases left between them. Material for sequencing was CD8+ T cells from PBMCs. The receptor was derived from a human donor with Susac syndrome. The chain uses TRBV12-3 or TRBV12-4 and TRBJ1-6, with TRBD1 as a possible D gene (6 bases). The CDR3 nucleotides read TGTGCCAGCAGTTTGGACAGCCAGAATTCACCCCTCCACTAT. Its protein is CASSLDSQNSPLHY.